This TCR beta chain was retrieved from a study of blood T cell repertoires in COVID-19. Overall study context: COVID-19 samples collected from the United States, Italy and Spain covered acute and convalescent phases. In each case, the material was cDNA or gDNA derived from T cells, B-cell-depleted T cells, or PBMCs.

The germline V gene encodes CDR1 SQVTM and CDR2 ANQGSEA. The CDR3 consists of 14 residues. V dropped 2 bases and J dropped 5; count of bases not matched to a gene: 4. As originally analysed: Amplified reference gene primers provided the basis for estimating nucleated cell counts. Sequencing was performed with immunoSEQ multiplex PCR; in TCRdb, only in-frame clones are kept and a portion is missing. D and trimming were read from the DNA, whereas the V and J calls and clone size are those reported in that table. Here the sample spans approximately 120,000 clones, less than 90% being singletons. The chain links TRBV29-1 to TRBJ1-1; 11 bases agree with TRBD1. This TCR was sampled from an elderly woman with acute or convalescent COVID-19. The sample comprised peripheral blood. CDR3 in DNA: TGCAGCGTTGAACCTGGACAGGGGGCTACTGAAGCTTTCTTT. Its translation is CSVEPGQGATEAFF.